Following are 17 T cell receptor beta chains from one sample sequenced in a study of T cell responses to AZD1222 COVID-19 vaccine. TCRdb's table, derived via immunoSEQ multiplex PCR, lists solely in-frame clones and lacks some. In the table there are about 210,000 clones, approximately 92% of which are singletons. The source was peripheral blood, collected on day 0 of AZD1222 vaccination. The receptors were sampled from an adult in good health.

The rearrangement joins TRBV7-8 to TRBJ2-1; D is unresolved. With 2 bases removed from V and 10 bases from J, the gap between germline ends came to 24 bases. Germline values: CDR1 SGHVS, CDR2 FQNEAQ. The CDR3 consists of 17 residues. CDR3 in DNA: TGTGCCAGCAGCTTAAAGCTCGTAGGCCGGACCAATAAGGAGCAGTTCTTC. It encodes CASSLKLVGRTNKEQFF. Full variable domain (remainder filled in from reference TRBV7-8 and TRBJ2-1): GAGVSQSPRYKVAKRGQDVALRCDPISGHVSLFWYQQALGQGPEFLTYFQNEAQLDKSGLPSDRFFAERPEGSVSTLKIQRTQQEDSAVYLCASSLKLVGRTNKEQFFGPGTRLTVL.

The genes are TRBV5-3 and TRBJ1-2, with 10 nucleotides matching TRBD1. TRBV5-3 falls under the ORF class, with uncertain function. With 10 bases clipped from V and 9 bases from J, the junction kept 15 bases outside the gene matches. This CDR3 has 14 amino acids. Here the CDR3 DNA reads TGTGCCCCTCCTCATCCGGGACAGGGGACGCGCTACACCTTC. Protein product: CAPPHPGQGTRYTF.

CDR3 protein: CASSFISGTGYYEQYF. CDR3 DNA: TGCGCCAGCAGCTTTATCTCCGGGACAGGGTACTACGAGCAGTACTTC. This chain uses TRBV5-1 with TRBJ2-7, with 9 bases aligning to TRBD1. The junction had 9 bases not matched to a gene; V was cut back by 2 bases and J by 3 bases. This CDR3 has 16 amino acids. From germline, CDR1 is SGHRS and CDR2 YFSETQ.

V gene TRBV30 combines with J gene TRBJ1-1; D ambiguous. Trimming shortened V by 4 bases and J by 1 base, and 7 bases separated the two germline ends. CDR1 and CDR2 (germline): GTSNPN, SVGIG (reference sequence). The CDR3 is 12 residues long. The CDR3 loop is CAWNPRNTEAFF. CDR3 in DNA: TGTGCCTGGAACCCTCGGAACACTGAAGCTTTCTTT.

This clone has a single count. The chain links TRBV3-1 (or the pseudogene TRBV3-2) to TRBJ2-1; tentatively, D is TRBD1 or TRBD2 (5 bases each). The V end lost 4 bases, the J end lost 9 bases, and 19 bases lay between the germline ends. The V gene's germline CDR1 is LGHDT and CDR2 YNNKEL (reference sequence). The CDR3 runs 15 residues. CDR3 bases: TGTGCCAGCAGCCCCATCTCGGGGCCTATGAGTGAGCAGTTCTTC. Protein: CASSPISGPMSEQFF.

CDR3 in DNA: TGTGCCAGTAGTAAGGCTGAAGGGAACACTGAAGCTTTCTTT. Protein product: CASSKAEGNTEAFF. The chain employs TRBV19 and TRBJ1-1; the D is unclear. Trimming took 4 bases from V and 1 from J, leaving 10 bases between them. The CDR3 loop spans 14 amino acids. Germline CDR1 is LNHDA and CDR2 is SQIVND (reference sequence).

This clone has only a few counts. Sequence at one end of the junction differs from germline and may be a read error. The chain links TRBV19 to TRBJ2-5; tentative D call: TRBD1 (6 bases). Germline V lookup: CDR1 LNHDA, CDR2 SQIVND (reference sequence). The CDR3 extends over 13 amino acids. CDR3 residues: CASSQRDIEAQYF. Here the CDR3 DNA reads TGTGCCAGTAGCCAACGGGACATAGAGGCCCAGTACTTC.

This clone was detected once. The chain has TRBV19 and TRBJ2-4; D not resolved. CDR1 and CDR2 from the germline V gene are LNHDA and SQIVND (reference sequence). CDR3 length: 17 amino acids. V gave up 5 bases and J gave up 1 base, with 18 bases separating them. For the CDR3, the DNA is TGTGCCAGTAGTGCCCTGGTTGCCCGACTTGCCAAAAACATTCAGTACTTC. It translates to CASSALVARLAKNIQYF.

The genes are TRBV21-1 and TRBJ2-2; the table's D call, TRBD1, was not checked against the DNA. TRBV21-1 is assigned pseudogene status. The CDR3 extends over 13 amino acids. In DNA, the CDR3 is TGTGCCAGCAGCCTATCCGACAGGACGCAGCTGTTTTTT. Its protein is CASSLSDRTQLFF.

This chain connects TRBV19 to TRBJ2-1; TRBD2 matches at 10 bases. CDR3 length: 14 amino acids. Germline values: CDR1 LNHDA, CDR2 SQIVND (reference sequence). Unmatched junction bases numbered 5, after V lost 3 bases and J lost 9 bases. The CDR3 spells CASSISSGGFEQFF. CDR3 coding DNA: TGTGCCAGTAGTATTTCTAGCGGGGGATTTGAGCAGTTCTTC. The whole variable domain, remainder taken from reference TRBV19 and TRBJ2-1, is DGGITQSPKYLFRKEGQNVTLSCEQNLNHDAMYWYRQDPGQGLRLIYYSQIVNDFQKGDIAEGYSVSREKKESFPLTVTSAQKNPTAFYLCASSISSGGFEQFFGPGTRLTVL.

This chain uses TRBV5-1 with TRBJ1-2; D unresolved. Trimming removed 2 bases from V and 7 bases from J, with 9 bases in between. This CDR3 has 12 amino acids. Germline V CDR1 and CDR2: SGHRS, YFSETQ. Here the CDR3 DNA reads TGCGCCAGCAGCTTAGGGATGGGTGGCTACACCTTC. It encodes CASSLGMGGYTF.

The rearrangement uses TRBV6-1 and TRBJ1-5; tentatively, D is TRBD1 (5 bases). Germline V CDR1 and CDR2: MNHNS, SASEGT. Trimming took off 1 base at V and 2 bases at J, with 6 bases between the two ends. This CDR3 contains 14 residues. In nucleotides, the CDR3 is TGTGCCAGCAGTGAAGGAGGGGGCAATCAGCCCCAGCATTTT. It codes for CASSEGGGNQPQHF.

The J gene is TRBJ1-2, the V gene TRBV19, with D maybe TRBD1 (5 bases). Germline V gives CDR1 LNHDA, CDR2 SQIVND (reference sequence). The V and J ends lost 5 bases and 6 bases respectively, with 16 bases between them. This CDR3 has 14 residues. CDR3 DNA: TGTGCCAGTAGTCGACAGCCTAACTCCCATGGCTACACCTTC. Protein product: CASSRQPNSHGYTF.

V and J are TRBV28 and TRBJ1-3; no firm D call. V shed 7 bases and J shed 4 bases, with 11 bases lying between them. Per germline, CDR1 MDHEN and CDR2 SYDVKM. The CDR3 has 13 residues. The CDR3 here is CASTEAQGNTIYF. In nucleotides, the CDR3 is TGTGCCAGCACCGAGGCTCAGGGAAACACCATATATTTT.

This chain joins TRBV18 and TRBJ2-2; TRBD2 is a possible D gene (6 bases). CDR3 length equals 16 residues. V lost 3 bases and J lost 7, with 18 bases in between. Germline loops: CDR1 KGHSH, CDR2 LQKENI. CDR3 protein: CASSPPVGGLIGELFF. The CDR3 DNA sequence: TGTGCCAGCTCACCCCCGGTGGGGGGTTTGATCGGGGAGCTGTTTTTT.

The chain combines TRBV3-1 (or the pseudogene TRBV3-2) with TRBJ1-6, with a possible D match to TRBD1 (6 bases). Germline CDR1 reads LGHDT; CDR2 reads YNNKEL (reference sequence). CDR3 size: 15 residues. Trimming cost V 0 bases and J 11 bases, with 14 bases left between them. DNA for the CDR3: TGTGCCAGCAGCCAAGATCCGGGGGCGGTTCCACCCCTCCACTTT. Its protein is CASSQDPGAVPPLHF.

This clone has a handful of counts. V usage is TRBV30 and J usage is TRBJ1-6; 8 nucleotides match TRBD1. Germline loops: CDR1 GTSNPN, CDR2 SVGIG (reference sequence). This CDR3 spans 14 amino acids. After removal of 3 bases from V and 8 bases from J, the junction contained 6 bases not matched to a gene. CDR3 coding DNA: TGTGCCTGGAGCGCGGGACAGGAATATTCACCCCTCCACTTT. Amino acid sequence: CAWSAGQEYSPLHF.